This T cell receptor (beta chain) was obtained from a study of blood T cell repertoires in COVID-19. On the study more broadly: Samples of COVID-19 (acute and convalescent) were obtained from the United States, Italy and Spain. The cDNA or gDNA used as material had been derived from T cells, B-cell-depleted T cells, or PBMCs.

This CDR3 comprises 13 residues. Per the germline V gene, CDR1 is SGHTA and CDR2 is FQGNSA. V was trimmed by 6 bases and J by 7 bases, leaving 13 bases between them. Methods used by the authors: Reference gene primers were amplified, and this amplification served to estimate nucleated cell counts. Sequenced by immunoSEQ multiplex PCR; TCRdb stores in-frame clones only, minus some. V and J calls plus clone size are reproduced from that table; the DNA served to infer D and trimming. Of roughly 38,000 clones listed, roughly nine tenths were seen once; the top ten hold roughly 2.2%. The source material was peripheral blood. This receptor was taken from a man between 50 and 59 years old with active COVID-19. The chain carries TRBV7-2 and TRBJ1-5; D is possibly TRBD1 (5 bases). The CDR3 reads CASREGVGQPQHF. CDR3 bases: TGTGCCAGCAGAGAAGGGGTCGGGCAGCCCCAGCATTTT. Variable domain in full (rest from reference TRBV7-2 and TRBJ1-5): GAGVSQSPSNKVTEKGKDVELRCDPISGHTALYWYRQSLGQGLEFLIYFQGNSAPDKSGLPSDRFSAERTGGSVSTLTIQRTQQEDSAVYLCASREGVGQPQHFGDGTRLSIL.